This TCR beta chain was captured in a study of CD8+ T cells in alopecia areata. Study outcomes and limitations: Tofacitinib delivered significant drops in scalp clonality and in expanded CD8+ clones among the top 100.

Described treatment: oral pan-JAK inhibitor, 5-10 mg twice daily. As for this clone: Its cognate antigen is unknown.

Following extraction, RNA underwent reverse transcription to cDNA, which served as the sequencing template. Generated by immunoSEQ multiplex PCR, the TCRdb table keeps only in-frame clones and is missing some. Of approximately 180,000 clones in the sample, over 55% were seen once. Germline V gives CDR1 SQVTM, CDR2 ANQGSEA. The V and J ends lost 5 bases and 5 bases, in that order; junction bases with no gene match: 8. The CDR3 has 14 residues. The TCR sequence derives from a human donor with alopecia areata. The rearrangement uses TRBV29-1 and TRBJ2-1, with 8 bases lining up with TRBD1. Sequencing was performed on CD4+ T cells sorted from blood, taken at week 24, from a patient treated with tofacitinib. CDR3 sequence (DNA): TGCAGCGTTAGGATCGGGACAGGCAACAATGAGCAGTTCTTC. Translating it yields CSVRIGTGNNEQFF.